Below, 32 T cell receptor beta chains from the same sample are listed, as sequenced in a study of blood T cell repertoires in COVID-19. The assay was immunoSEQ multiplex PCR, and TCRdb's table has in-frame clones only and misses some. Here the sample spans about 330,000 clones, over 75% being singletons. Sequencing input: PBMCs or T cells enriched from blood (not recorded which). The receptors were gathered from a man aged 25 to 40 who had recovered from COVID-19.

In its sample, this clone was seen once. The chain carries TRBV7-8 and TRBJ2-5; possible D gene TRBD2, 5 bases. V dropped 5 bases and J dropped 7 bases, with 14 bases sitting between them. The germline gives CDR1 SGHVS, CDR2 FQNEAQ. This CDR3 is built from 13 residues. CDR3 sequence reads: CASSPTRMGTQYF. CDR3 sequence (DNA): TGTGCCAGCAGCCCAACTAGGATGGGGACCCAGTACTTC.

The rearrangement uses TRBV24-1 and TRBJ2-3; tentatively, D is TRBD2 (5 bases). The CDR3 is made up of 17 amino acids. Germline loops: CDR1 KGHDR, CDR2 SFDVKD. Trimming cost V 3 bases and J 5 bases, with 20 bases left between them. CDR3 in DNA: TGTGCCACCAGTGATGCATACAGTGTATCTGCGGGAGATACGCAGTATTTT. Translation: CATSDAYSVSAGDTQYF.

J is TRBJ2-7 and V is TRBV4-1; maybe TRBD1 (5 bases). Germline V gene sequence: CDR1 MGHRA, CDR2 YSYEKL. The germline V and J ends were trimmed by 0 bases and 3 bases, with 15 bases remaining between them. The CDR3 is made up of 16 amino acids. CDR3 loop: CASSQDLVGRGYEQYF. The CDR3 DNA sequence: TGCGCCAGCAGCCAAGATTTGGTGGGGCGCGGCTACGAGCAGTACTTC.

This clone has a single count. The chain has TRBV14 and TRBJ2-7; 10 positions match TRBD1. This CDR3 comprises 16 residues. In germline, CDR1 is SGHDN, CDR2 FVKESK. V was clipped by 4 bases and J by 2 bases; unmatched bases: 8. The CDR3 nucleotides read TGTGCCAGCAGCCCCCAAGGCGGGACAGGGGCCTACGAGCAGTACTTC. Encoded protein: CASSPQGGTGAYEQYF.

The chain recombines TRBV9 with TRBJ2-2; maybe TRBD1 (6 bases). V shed 0 bases and J shed 2 bases, with 8 bases lying between them. Germline assignment: CDR1 SGDLS and CDR2 YYNGEE. The length of the CDR3 is 15 residues. As DNA, the CDR3 is TGTGCCAGCAGCGTAGAGGGGGATAACACCGGGGAGCTGTTTTTT. Protein: CASSVEGDNTGELFF.

The chain uses TRBV3-1 (or the pseudogene TRBV3-2) and TRBJ2-7; 7 positions agree with TRBD1. Germline V gene lookup returns CDR1 LGHDT and CDR2 YNNKEL (reference sequence). The junction had 2 bases not matched to a gene; V was cut back by 0 bases and J by 0 bases. This CDR3 spans 15 amino acids. CDR3 bases: TGTGCCAGCAGCCAAGATCCAGGGGGCTCCTACGAGCAGTACTTC. Protein product: CASSQDPGGSYEQYF.

This chain joins TRBV29-1 and TRBJ2-5; a possible D gene is TRBD1 (5 bases). The germline V and J ends were trimmed by 7 bases and 7 bases, with 19 bases remaining between them. Germline V gives CDR1 SQVTM, CDR2 ANQGSEA. This CDR3 contains 13 residues. As DNA, the CDR3 is TGCAGCGGCCTGAGACCCCCAAGGGGGACCCAGTACTTC. Protein sequence: CSGLRPPRGTQYF.

The chain uses TRBV7-9 and TRBJ1-3, with 8 bases lining up with TRBD1. Germline V gene data show CDR1 as SEHNR and CDR2 as FQNEAQ (reference sequence). With V trimmed by 6 bases and J by 4 bases, 14 bases remained unmatched. This CDR3 region has 17 residues. The CDR3 DNA is TGTGCCAGCAGGGACAGGGTGTCCTTCTCTGACGGAAACACCATATATTTT. The encoded protein is CASRDRVSFSDGNTIYF.

The chain has TRBV4-1 and TRBJ2-7, with 8 bases matching TRBD2. Germline loops: CDR1 MGHRA, CDR2 YSYEKL. Trimming took 4 bases from V and 0 from J; bases not matched to a gene: 5. The CDR3 contains 15 residues. CDR3 sequence: CASSRLAGSSYEQYF. CDR3 in DNA: TGCGCCAGCAGCCGCTTAGCGGGGAGCTCCTACGAGCAGTACTTC.

The chain has TRBV3-1 (or the pseudogene TRBV3-2) and TRBJ1-3; no clear D. The germline V gene has CDR1 LGHDT and CDR2 YNNKEL (reference sequence). The CDR3 runs to 13 residues. V lost 0 bases, J lost 4 bases, and 4 bases lay in between. The CDR3 bases are TGTGCCAGCAGCCAAGACCGGGGAAACACCATATATTTT. Translated, it gives CASSQDRGNTIYF.

The chain joins TRBV10-1 to TRBJ2-2; 9 bases line up with TRBD1. The germline V gene encodes CDR1 WNHNN and CDR2 SYGVQD (reference sequence). Germline trimming cut 6 bases from V and 4 bases from J; bases unmatched to any gene: 3. The CDR3 runs 14 residues. CDR3 sequence: CASRRGQGTGELFF. In DNA form, the CDR3 reads TGCGCCAGCAGGAGGGGACAGGGCACCGGGGAGCTGTTTTTT.

V is TRBV28 and J is TRBJ1-2, with 9 bases that match TRBD1. The CDR3 runs 18 residues. The V gene's germline CDR1 is MDHEN and CDR2 SYDVKM. V shed 4 bases, J shed 4 bases, and the junction held 16 bases outside the gene matches. The CDR3 region has the DNA TGTGCCAGCAGTTCGAGGGTCCGGGACAGGGCCTCTGGCTATGGCTACACCTTC. Translating it yields CASSSRVRDRASGYGYTF.

The chain recombines TRBV10-1 with TRBJ2-7, with TRBD1 matching over 10 bases. Germline lookup yields CDR1 WNHNN and CDR2 SYGVQD (reference sequence). This CDR3 has 15 amino acids. The trim removed 3 bases at V and 5 bases at J, leaving 7 bases unmatched. For the CDR3, the DNA is TGCGCCAGCAGTGACTTCGGGGACAGGGGACACGAGCAGTACTTC. As protein: CASSDFGDRGHEQYF.

A single count supports this clone. The J gene is TRBJ2-1, the V gene TRBV7-9; 14 bases line up with TRBD2. The CDR3 has 16 residues. Germline CDR1 and CDR2: SEHNR and FQNEAQ (reference sequence). J lost 15 bases, V lost 5 bases, and 15 bases had no gene match. CDR3: CASSPAGSGLAGVAFF. The CDR3, as DNA: TGTGCCAGCAGCCCAGCGGGGTCGGGACTAGCGGGAGTGGCGTTCTTC.

V gene TRBV6-6 combines with J gene TRBJ1-1; D remains ambiguous. Germline lookup yields CDR1 MNHNY and CDR2 SVGAGI (reference sequence). The CDR3 is 12 residues long. V lost 2 bases and J 3 bases, leaving 4 bases between the germline ends. Here the CDR3 reads CASSYDYTEAFF. The CDR3 region has the DNA TGTGCCAGCAGTTACGACTACACTGAAGCTTTCTTT.

The chain recombines TRBV28 with TRBJ2-1; the match to TRBD2 covers 10 bases. The germline gives CDR1 MDHEN, CDR2 SYDVKM. The CDR3 sequence is 17 residues long. V was clipped by 3 bases and J by 4 bases; unmatched bases: 9. Here the CDR3 reads CASSLNSGGYTYNEQFF. CDR3 DNA: TGTGCCAGCAGTTTGAATAGCGGGGGGTATACTTACAATGAGCAGTTCTTC.

The chain combines TRBV5-1 with TRBJ2-4, with a possible D match to TRBD1 (8 bases). Germline V gene sequence: CDR1 SGHRS, CDR2 YFSETQ. The CDR3 length is 15 residues. Trimming removed 3 bases at V and 8 bases at J, with 18 bases between. In nucleotides, the CDR3 is TGCGCCAGCAGCTCCGACCAGGGGGCGGGGGACATTCAGTACTTC. Its translation: CASSSDQGAGDIQYF.

This chain links TRBV6-5 with TRBJ2-1, with D possibly TRBD1 on 5 matching bases. CDR1 and CDR2 from the germline V gene are MNHEY and SVGAGI. With 8 bases removed from V and 0 bases from J, the gap between germline ends came to 14 bases. This CDR3 has 15 amino acids. CDR3 amino acids: CASGAGWSSYNEQFF. CDR3 DNA sequence: TGTGCCAGCGGGGCTGGCTGGAGCTCCTACAATGAGCAGTTCTTC.

Regarding this clone: This CDR3 is also generated by other DNA sequences in the sample. The chain combines TRBV5-1 with TRBJ1-1; 7 bases match TRBD1. This CDR3 spans 14 amino acids. Trimming took 3 bases from V and 1 from J; bases not matched to a gene: 3. Looked up from germline, CDR1 is SGHRS and CDR2 is YFSETQ. The CDR3 DNA reads as TGCGCCAGCAGCTGGGGACAGCGGAACACTGAAGCTTTCTTT. Translated: CASSWGQRNTEAFF.

This clone was observed a handful of times. The chain links TRBV11-2 to TRBJ1-5; no definite D call. Germline-derived CDR1 and CDR2 are SGHAT and FQNNGV. The CDR3 is 13 amino acids. V was pared by 3 bases and J by 4 bases, with 7 bases between. CDR3 DNA: TGTGCCAGCAGCTTTTCACAGAATCAGCCCCAGCATTTT. Protein product: CASSFSQNQPQHF.

The gene calls are TRBV7-9 and TRBJ2-7; D uncertain. Germline loops: CDR1 SEHNR, CDR2 FQNEAQ (reference sequence). CDR3 length: 13 amino acids. Trimming removed 1 base at V and 3 bases at J, with 7 bases between. The CDR3 DNA sequence: TGTGCCAGCAGCTTAGGGCCAGACTACGAGCAGTACTTC. Amino acids: CASSLGPDYEQYF.

This chain uses TRBV7-9 with TRBJ1-3, with 7 bases fitting TRBD1. The CDR3 has 18 amino acids. Per the germline V gene, CDR1 is SEHNR and CDR2 is FQNEAQ (reference sequence). V gave up 5 bases and J gave up 4 bases; unmatched junction bases: 17. The DNA of the CDR3 is TGTGCCAGCAGCCTACGACTCACAGGGGCGTATTGGGGAAACACCATATATTTT. Its translation is CASSLRLTGAYWGNTIYF.

V and J are TRBV4-1 and TRBJ2-7, with TRBD1 as a possible D gene (5 bases). Trimming shortened V by 0 bases and J by 5 bases, and 14 bases separated the two germline ends. This CDR3 is built from 15 residues. Germline loops: CDR1 MGHRA, CDR2 YSYEKL. CDR3: CASSQDPQGSDEQYF. The CDR3 nucleotides read TGCGCCAGCAGCCAAGATCCCCAGGGAAGCGACGAGCAGTACTTC.

This clone was seen only once. The chain uses TRBV30 and TRBJ1-1; no definite D call. V was cut by 4 bases and J by 1 base, with 13 bases left in between. There are 14 residues in the CDR3. Germline CDR1 reads GTSNPN; CDR2 reads SVGIG (reference sequence). CDR3 coding DNA: TGTGCCTGGATCCGGGTTACCGGGAACACTGAAGCTTTCTTT. This encodes CAWIRVTGNTEAFF.

J is TRBJ2-1 and V is TRBV28; 10 bases map to TRBD1. Trimming removed 5 bases from V and 9 bases from J; junction bases left unmatched: 13. Germline V gene lookup returns CDR1 MDHEN and CDR2 SYDVKM. The CDR3 totals 16 residues. For the CDR3, the DNA is TGTGCCAGCAGTGCTTGGACAGGGGGTAACAGGGTTGAGCAGTTCTTC. It translates to CASSAWTGGNRVEQFF. Complete variable domain (other parts from reference TRBV28 and TRBJ2-1): DVKVTQSSRYLVKRTGEKVFLECVQDMDHENMFWYRQDPGLGLRLIYFSYDVKMKEKGDIPEGYSVSREKKERFSLILESASTNQTSMYLCASSAWTGGNRVEQFFGPGTRLTVL.

This clone showed up just once. The V call is TRBV9, the J call TRBJ2-1; 8 bases agree with TRBD1. Germline V gene data show CDR1 as SGDLS and CDR2 as YYNGEE. The CDR3 runs to 16 residues. Losses at the gene ends were 0 bases for V and 10 bases for J; bases not matched to a gene: 12. The CDR3 DNA is TGTGCCAGCAGCGTAGGAGCAGGGGGCGATGCGGGGGAGCAGTTCTTC. Its protein is CASSVGAGGDAGEQFF. The full variable domain, with the rest looked up from reference TRBV9 and TRBJ2-1, is DSGVTQTPKHLITATGQRVTLRCSPRSGDLSVYWYQQSLDQGLQFLIQYYNGEERAKGNILERFSAQQFPDLHSELNLSSLELGDSALYFCASSVGAGGDAGEQFFGPGTRLTVL.

Worth noting for this clone: At one of its ends the junction is not consistent with the germline gene, which may arise from a read error. The V gene is TRBV7-8, the J gene TRBJ2-1, with D possibly matching TRBD1 (6 bases). The CDR3 length is 11 residues. Germline CDR1 reads SGHVS; CDR2 reads FQNEAQ. CDR3 region: CASSPGVGGVF. DNA for the CDR3: TGTGCCAGCAGCCCAGGGGTCGGTGGGGTCTTC.

CDR3 protein: CASRLEEGRTPFSGNTIYF. For the CDR3, the DNA is TGTGCAAGTCGCTTAGAGGAGGGGAGGACGCCTTTCTCTGGAAACACCATATATTTT. The V and J genes are TRBV12-2 and TRBJ1-3. TRBV12-2 is an annotated pseudogene. The CDR3 is made up of 19 amino acids.

The chain links TRBV4-1 to TRBJ1-2, with D unclear. Germline CDR1 is MGHRA and CDR2 is YSYEKL. V was trimmed by 0 bases and J by 5 bases, leaving 13 bases between them. There are 15 residues in the CDR3. CDR3 DNA sequence: TGCGCCAGCAGCCAAGATCCGGGGATGGGTTATGGCTACACCTTC. Protein product: CASSQDPGMGYGYTF.

The chain couples TRBV24-1 to TRBJ2-3; 9 bases line up with TRBD1. The germline CDR1 and CDR2 sequences are KGHDR and SFDVKD. J gave up 3 bases and V 4 bases, and 10 bases lay outside the gene matches. The CDR3 sequence is 17 residues long. CDR3: CATSDPRTGARTDTQYF. The DNA for the CDR3 is TGTGCCACCAGTGACCCGAGGACAGGGGCCCGGACAGATACGCAGTATTTT.

CDR3 in DNA: TGTGCCAGCAGCTTTGGGGGGTACGAGACCGGGGAGCTGTTTTTT. This sequence encodes CASSFGGYETGELFF. This chain links TRBV5-4 with TRBJ2-2; D may be TRBD2 (6 bases). Per the germline V gene, CDR1 is SGHNT and CDR2 is YYREEE (reference sequence). With 2 bases removed from V and 5 bases from J, the gap between germline ends came to 13 bases. This CDR3 has 15 residues.

The sample holds a few counts of this clone. The chain carries TRBV3-1 (or the pseudogene TRBV3-2) and TRBJ2-7; no firm D call. CDR1 and CDR2 (germline): LGHDT, YNNKEL (reference sequence). Trimming left V 0 bases short and J 9 bases short, with 18 bases between. This CDR3 is 15 amino acids long. The CDR3 DNA follows: TGTGCCAGCAGCCAAGAGAAGATCGAACTACGAGGGCAGTACTTC. Residues: CASSQEKIELRGQYF.